This TCR beta chain was sequenced in a study of CD8+ T cells in alopecia areata (dated by TCRdb to the late 2010s). A note on the overall study: In both human patients and the C3H/HeJ mouse model, the study applied high-throughput TCRbeta sequencing to look at T cell clonal expansion in alopecia areata. The RNA source kit depended on sample type: the PAXgene miRNA kit for fixed scalp, the miRNeasy kit for PBMCs, and the RNeasy kit for mouse skin. Scalp clonality was compared across normal scalp (n=4), patchy alopecia areata scalp (n=8), and alopecia totalis/universalis scalp (n=8). TCRbeta CDR3 regions were amplified by immunoSEQ multiplex PCR using 35 Vbeta forward and 13 Jbeta reverse primers. Human TCRbeta sequencing covered scalp tissue and sorted CD4+ and CD8+ peripheral blood T cells from patchy and totalis/universalis alopecia areata patients and healthy controls. Summary of the overall study and its limitations: Unlike mouse skin, where gammadelta T cells dominate, normal human skin contains resident alphabeta T cells that get sequenced too, which complicates analysis of the scalp TCR repertoire. Higher clonality and more expanded CD8+ clones were observed in lesional scalp than in normal scalp, particularly in alopecia totalis/universalis, a finding suggestive of antigenic drive. Shared TCR sequences between patients were less evident than in mice, which may be partly attributable to HLA diversity in the patient population.

PBMCs were isolated by density centrifugation and stained for CD3, CD4 and CD8, and CD4+ and CD8+ T cells were sorted on a FACSAria. Scalp biopsies and blood samples were obtained from unaffected controls. The library was obtained by the immunoSEQ multiplex PCR assay. RNA was extracted from all samples and reverse transcribed into cDNA, which served as template for TCR sequencing. First-strand cDNA was synthesized using SuperScript III with a 2:1 mix of oligo-dT and random hexamers. A synthetic immune receptor repertoire was used to assess amplification bias, and residual bias was removed computationally. The authors' analysis ran thus. After raw reads were preprocessed to remove errors, the CDR3 was defined following IMGT conventions as running from the conserved cysteine to phenylalanine. Clonality was computed by normalizing Shannon entropy by log2 of the number of productive unique TCRs and subtracting the result from 1. Scalp TCRbeta sequences were cross-referenced with sorted blood CD4 and CD8 repertoires so that the CD4 or CD8 identity of scalp clones could be inferred. TCRdb took this table from immuneACCESS and kept in-frame rearrangements with V and J called. Such tables lack part of the clones; where checked against another copy, unresolved V genes explain under half of the gap, and the rest is unexplained. V and J calls and clone size are copied from that table; D and trimming were computed from the DNA. Recorded for this sample are over 90,000 clones; 45% to 60% of them occurred a single time. In total, the top ten clones hold 8.5% to 10% of the sample.

About this clone: Its binding antigen is unknown. No much larger clone is present one base from it, and per-base qualities are unavailable.

The sequence came from a human donor in good health. Sequencing input: CD4+ T cells sorted from blood.

This receptor has the CDR3 CSVELMAPAKNIQYF. At the DNA level, the sequence is TGCAGCGTTGAACTTATGGCTCCAGCCAAAAACATTCAGTACTTC. The rearrangement joined TRBV29-1 to TRBJ2-4; the D gene assignment is ambiguous. Via the germline V gene, CDR1 is SQVTM and CDR2 ANQGSEA. V gives up 2 bases and J gives up 0 bases, and the segment between their germline ends measures 11 bases. From the cysteine up to the phenylalanine, the CDR3 has a length of 15 residues. Only the CDR3 region is kept as DNA, spanning 45 bases read in frame from base 1.